The 4 T cell receptor beta chains below were found in one sample sequenced in a study of blood T cell repertoires in COVID-19. Generated by immunoSEQ multiplex PCR, the TCRdb table keeps only in-frame clones and is missing some. In the table there are some 400,000 clones, around 91% of which are singletons. Sequencing was carried out using PBMCs or T cells enriched from blood (not recorded which). The origin of the receptors is a man aged 25 to 40 who had recovered from COVID-19.

The CDR3 bases are TGTGCCACCAGCAGATCAGGGGGTGTTCAGCCCCAGCATTTT. Translated, it gives CATSRSGGVQPQHF. The chain links TRBV15 to TRBJ1-5; TRBD1 matches 7 bases. CDR1 and CDR2 from the germline V gene are LNHNV and YYDKDF (reference sequence). V gave up 2 bases and J gave up 6 bases; unmatched junction bases: 4. The CDR3 has 14 residues. Full variable domain (missing parts from reference TRBV15 and TRBJ1-5): DAMVIQNPRYQVTQFGKPVTLSCSQTLNHNVMYWYQQKSSQAPKLLFHYYDKDFNNEADTPDNFQSRRPNTSFCFLDIRSPGLGDTAMYLCATSRSGGVQPQHFGDGTRLSIL.

The chain's CDR3 is CASSIVQGGDTQYF. The CDR3, as DNA: TGTGCCAGTAGTATCGTCCAGGGAGGGGATACGCAGTATTTT. This chain connects TRBV19 to TRBJ2-3; the match to TRBD2 covers 7 bases. The V gene's germline CDR1 is LNHDA and CDR2 SQIVND (reference sequence). This CDR3 spans 14 amino acids. Unmatched junction bases numbered 6, after V lost 3 bases and J lost 6 bases.

The chain couples TRBV7-9 to TRBJ1-4; D not certain. The CDR3 runs to 16 residues. Germline values: CDR1 SEHNR, CDR2 FQNEAQ (reference sequence). Trimming cost V 5 bases and J 0 bases, with 13 bases left between them. The CDR3 nucleotides read TGTGCCAGCAGCCTGAAGGCCCAGGCAACTAATGAAAAACTGTTTTTT. Protein sequence: CASSLKAQATNEKLFF.

The rearrangement uses TRBV18 and TRBJ2-1, with D possibly being TRBD1 (6 bases). V was pared by 5 bases and J by 8 bases, with 13 bases between. The CDR3 sequence is 13 residues long. CDR1 and CDR2 (germline): KGHSH, LQKENI. DNA of the CDR3: TGTGCCAGCTCAAGGACAGCTACGGATGAGCAGTTCTTC. Translating gives CASSRTATDEQFF.